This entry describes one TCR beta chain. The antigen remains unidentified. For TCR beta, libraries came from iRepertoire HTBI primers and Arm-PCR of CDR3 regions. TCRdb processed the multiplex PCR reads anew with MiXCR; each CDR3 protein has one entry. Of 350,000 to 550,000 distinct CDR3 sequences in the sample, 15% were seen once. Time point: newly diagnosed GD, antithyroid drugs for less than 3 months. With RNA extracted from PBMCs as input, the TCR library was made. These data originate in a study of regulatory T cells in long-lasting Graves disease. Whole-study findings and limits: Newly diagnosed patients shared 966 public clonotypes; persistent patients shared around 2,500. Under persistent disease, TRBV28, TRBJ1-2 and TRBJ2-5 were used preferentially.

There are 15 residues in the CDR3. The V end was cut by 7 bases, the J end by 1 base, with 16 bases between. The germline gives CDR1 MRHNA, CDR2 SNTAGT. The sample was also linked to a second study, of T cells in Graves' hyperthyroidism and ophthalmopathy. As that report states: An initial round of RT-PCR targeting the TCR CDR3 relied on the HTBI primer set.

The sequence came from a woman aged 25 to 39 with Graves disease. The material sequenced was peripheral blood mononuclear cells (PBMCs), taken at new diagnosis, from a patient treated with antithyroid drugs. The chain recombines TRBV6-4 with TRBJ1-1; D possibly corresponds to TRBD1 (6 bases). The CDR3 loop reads CASTPVAGANTEAFF. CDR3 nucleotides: TGTGCCAGCACCCCCGTTGCAGGGGCGAACACTGAAGCTTTCTTT.